Listed below are T cell receptor beta chains from one sample, sequenced in a study of blood T cell repertoires in COVID-19. Clones were sequenced by immunoSEQ multiplex PCR, and TCRdb holds only the in-frame ones, with some missing. The sample lists hundreds of thousands of clones; more than 75% were seen once. The sequencing input was PBMCs or T cells enriched from blood (not recorded which). The source is a man in his forties who had recovered from COVID-19. CDR3s include the opening cysteine and the closing phenylalanine or tryptophan.

J gene	V gene	CDR3 protein
TRBJ1-1	TRBV4-1	CASSQGSGTGATEAFF
TRBJ2-1	TRBV18	CASSPSGSRDEQFF
TRBJ1-3	TRBV19	CASSIEGRRQGADGNTIYF
TRBJ1-2	TRBV19	CASSPDRVGYTF
TRBJ1-3	TRBV5-8	CASSLGGFASGNTIYF
TRBJ1-4	TRBV7-9	CASSFSDRGRLVDEKLFF
TRBJ1-3	TRBV9	CASSSSSFSGNTIYF
TRBJ2-1	TRBV29-1	CSATRDRGLSKQFF
TRBJ1-1	TRBV18	CASSPTGTGATEAFF
TRBJ2-3	TRBV5-1	CASSYLAGEHTDTQYF
TRBJ1-2	TRBV7-2	CASSRSPGQGNNGYTF
TRBJ2-7	TRBV5-1	CASTFGGDFRQYF
TRBJ1-2	TRBV29-1	CSVWTGPPNYGYTF
TRBJ2-7	TRBV6-5	CASSTRLADSYEQYF
TRBJ2-2	TRBV28	CASLGLPRTGELFF
TRBJ2-7	TRBV7-9	CASSLALTGSNEQYF
TRBJ1-4	TRBV5-1	CASSLVMAQGSEKLFF
TRBJ1-5	TRBV27	CASSYDRDQPQHF
TRBJ2-1	TRBV15	CATSRSGSSYNEQFF
TRBJ1-1	TRBV7-2	CASSLRQMNTEAFF
TRBJ2-7	TRBV5-4	CASSLQGASYEQYF
TRBJ1-5	TRBV27	CASSLSGIPPQHF
TRBJ2-1	TRBV30	CAWSVQRRTSGSSRMVLF
TRBJ1-6	TRBV4-3	CASSQDLVWDSYSPLHF
TRBJ2-5	TRBV27	CASSFRGQETQYF
TRBJ2-5	TRBV11-2	CASSHSSSEGAQYF
TRBJ2-1	TRBV4-2	CASSQEASQGNEQFF
TRBJ2-2	TRBV7-9	CASSLTGPGELFF
TRBJ1-1	TRBV28	CASSTRGTEAFF
TRBJ1-2	TRBV6-6	CASSNQRQGGNYGYTF
TRBJ2-7	TRBV20-1	CSASPGNEQYF
TRBJ2-7	TRBV5-4	CASSSDRESPDEQYF
TRBJ2-3	TRBV12-3/TRBV12-4	CASGIASKDTQYF
TRBJ1-1	TRBV5-4	CASSLSRVNTEAFF
TRBJ1-4	TRBV9	CASTIRDPRATNEKLFF
TRBJ1-1	TRBV4-1	CASSLGTLMNTEAFF
TRBJ2-5	TRBV7-9	CASSNQGQPQETQYF
TRBJ2-1	TRBV9	CASSVEGRALYNEQFF
TRBJ1-4	TRBV13	CASSTFQGTRQKLFF
TRBJ2-3	TRBV5-4	CSGGRQGGTDTQYF
TRBJ2-2	TRBV7-9	CASSLGSNTGELFF
TRBJ2-3	TRBV18	CASSLTTPGLAAADTQYF
TRBJ1-6	TRBV5-1	CASSFETSSYNSPLHF
TRBJ2-5	TRBV28	CASSSEETQYF
TRBJ1-1	TRBV9	CASSVLTGQTEAFF
TRBJ1-2	TRBV5-1	CASSFTGIYGYTF
TRBJ1-5	TRBV7-9	CASSLGLLRGSGSNQPQHF